Listed here is a single TCR beta chain. Antigen specificity is unknown. The entry originates in a study of cytomegalovirus exposure and HLA in healthy donors. General observations from the study: Serostatus for CMV was the only available immune exposure information. Later analysis showed TCR association rates varying by HLA locus, highest for DRB1 and lowest for HLA-C. The productive fraction for most TCR beta V segments was about 87% or about 30% in an earlier analysis.

Primers included in the PCR were 60 Vbeta and 13 Jbeta primers. Method: immunoSEQ multiplex PCR; TCRdb's copy keeps in-frame clones and lacks some. The repertoire consists of approximately 160,000 clones, with 68% occurring once and the leading ten covering about 1.3%. This CDR3 comprises 18 residues. Germline V gene sequence: CDR1 MDHEN, CDR2 SYDVKM. Trimming at V came to 4 bases and at J to 1 base, leaving 13 bases not matched to a gene. V is TRBV28 and J is TRBJ2-3; 8 bases line up with TRBD2. The specimen sequenced was PBMCs. The origin of this receptor is a man aged 50 or older in good health and CMV-seronegative. As DNA, the CDR3 is TGTGCCAGCAGTTCCATGGTGGACGCCGGGGGGGGCACAGATACGCAGTATTTT. This translates into CASSSMVDAGGGTDTQYF.